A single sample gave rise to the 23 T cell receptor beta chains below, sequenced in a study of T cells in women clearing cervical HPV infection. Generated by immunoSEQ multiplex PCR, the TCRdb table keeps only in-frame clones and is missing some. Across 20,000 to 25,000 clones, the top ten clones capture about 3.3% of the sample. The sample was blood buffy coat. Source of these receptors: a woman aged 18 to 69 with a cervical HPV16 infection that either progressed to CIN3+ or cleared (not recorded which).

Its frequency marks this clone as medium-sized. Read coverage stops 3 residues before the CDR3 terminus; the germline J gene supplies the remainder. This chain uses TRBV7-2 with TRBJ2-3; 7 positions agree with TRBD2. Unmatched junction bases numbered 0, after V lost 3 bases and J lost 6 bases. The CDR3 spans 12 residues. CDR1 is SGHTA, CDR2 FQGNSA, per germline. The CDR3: CASSFGGDTQYF. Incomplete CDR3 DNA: TGTGCCAGCAGCTTCGGGGGGGATACG. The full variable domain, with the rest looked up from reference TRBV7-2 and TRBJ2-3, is GAGVSQSPSNKVTEKGKDVELRCDPISGHTALYWYRQSLGQGLEFLIYFQGNSAPDKSGLPSDRFSAERTGGSVSTLTIQRTQQEDSAVYLCASSFGGDTQYFGPGTRLTVL.

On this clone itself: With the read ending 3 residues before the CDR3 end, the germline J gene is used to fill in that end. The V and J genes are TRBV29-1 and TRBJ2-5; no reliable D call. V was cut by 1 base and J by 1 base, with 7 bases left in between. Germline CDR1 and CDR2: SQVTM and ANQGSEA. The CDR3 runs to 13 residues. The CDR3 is CSVEVQSQETQYF. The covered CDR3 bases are TGCAGCGTTGAAGTCCAGAGCCAAGAGACC.

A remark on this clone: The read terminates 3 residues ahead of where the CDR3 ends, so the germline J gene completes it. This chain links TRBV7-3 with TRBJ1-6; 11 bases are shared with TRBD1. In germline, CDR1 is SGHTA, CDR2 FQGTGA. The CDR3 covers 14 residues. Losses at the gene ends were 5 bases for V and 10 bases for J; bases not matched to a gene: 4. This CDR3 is CASSHGTGGSPLHF. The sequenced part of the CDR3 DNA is TGTGCCAGCAGCCACGGGACAGGGGGATCACCC.

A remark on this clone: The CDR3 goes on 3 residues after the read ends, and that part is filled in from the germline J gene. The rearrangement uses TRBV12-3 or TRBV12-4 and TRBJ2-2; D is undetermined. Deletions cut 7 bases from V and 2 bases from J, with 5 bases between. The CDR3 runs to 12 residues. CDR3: CASKHNTGELFF. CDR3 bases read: TGTGCCAGCAAACATAACACCGGGGAG.

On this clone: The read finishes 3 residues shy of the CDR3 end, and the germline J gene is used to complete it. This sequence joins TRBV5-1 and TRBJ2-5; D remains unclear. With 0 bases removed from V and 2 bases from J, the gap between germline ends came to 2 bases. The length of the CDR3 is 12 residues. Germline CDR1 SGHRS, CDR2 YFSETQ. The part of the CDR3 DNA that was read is TGCGCCAGCAGCTTGGCACAAGAGACC. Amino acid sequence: CASSLAQET. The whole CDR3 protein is CASSLAQETQYF.

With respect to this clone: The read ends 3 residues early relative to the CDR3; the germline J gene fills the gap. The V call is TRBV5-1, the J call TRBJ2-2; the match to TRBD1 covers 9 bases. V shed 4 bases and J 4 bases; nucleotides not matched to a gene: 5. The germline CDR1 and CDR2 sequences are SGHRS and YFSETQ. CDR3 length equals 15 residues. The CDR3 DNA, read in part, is TGCGCCAGCAGCCAGGACAGGGGAGCCACCGGGGAG. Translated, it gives CASSQDRGATGE. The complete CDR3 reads CASSQDRGATGELFF. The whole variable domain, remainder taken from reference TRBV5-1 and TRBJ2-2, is KAGVTQTPRYLIKTRGQQVTLSCSPISGHRSVSWYQQTPGQGLQFLFEYFSETQRNKGNFPGRFSGRQFSNSRSEMNVSTLELGDSALYLCASSQDRGATGELFFGEGSRLTVL.

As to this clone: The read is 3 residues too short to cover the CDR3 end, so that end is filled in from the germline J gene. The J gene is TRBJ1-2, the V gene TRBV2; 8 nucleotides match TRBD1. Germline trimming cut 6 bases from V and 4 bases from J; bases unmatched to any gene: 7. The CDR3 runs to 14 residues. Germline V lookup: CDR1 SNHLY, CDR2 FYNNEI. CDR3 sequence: CASRAIGQGYGYTF. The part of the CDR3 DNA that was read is TGTGCCAGCAGAGCTATAGGACAGGGCTATGGC.

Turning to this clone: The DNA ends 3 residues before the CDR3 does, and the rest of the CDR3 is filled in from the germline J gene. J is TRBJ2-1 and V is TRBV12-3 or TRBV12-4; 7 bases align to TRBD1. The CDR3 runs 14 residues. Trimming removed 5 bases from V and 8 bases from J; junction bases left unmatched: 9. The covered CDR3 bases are TGTGCCAGCAGTGTCCGGGACAGCAACTATGAG. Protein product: CASSVRDSNYE. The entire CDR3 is CASSVRDSNYEQFF.

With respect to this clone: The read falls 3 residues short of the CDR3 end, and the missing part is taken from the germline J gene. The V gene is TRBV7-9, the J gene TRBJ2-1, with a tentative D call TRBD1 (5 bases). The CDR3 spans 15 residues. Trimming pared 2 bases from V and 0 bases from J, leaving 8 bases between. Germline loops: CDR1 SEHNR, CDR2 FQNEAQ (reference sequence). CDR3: CASSLQGSSYNEQFF. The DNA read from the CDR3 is TGTGCCAGCAGCTTACAGGGTAGCTCCTACAATGAG.

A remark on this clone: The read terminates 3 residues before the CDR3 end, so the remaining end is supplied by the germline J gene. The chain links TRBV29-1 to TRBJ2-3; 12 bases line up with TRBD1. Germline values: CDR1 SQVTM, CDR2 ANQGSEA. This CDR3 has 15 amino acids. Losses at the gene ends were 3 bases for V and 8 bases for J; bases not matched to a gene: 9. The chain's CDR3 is CSVDKSGTGGGTQYF. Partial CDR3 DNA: TGCAGCGTTGATAAGAGCGGGACAGGGGGCGGTACG.

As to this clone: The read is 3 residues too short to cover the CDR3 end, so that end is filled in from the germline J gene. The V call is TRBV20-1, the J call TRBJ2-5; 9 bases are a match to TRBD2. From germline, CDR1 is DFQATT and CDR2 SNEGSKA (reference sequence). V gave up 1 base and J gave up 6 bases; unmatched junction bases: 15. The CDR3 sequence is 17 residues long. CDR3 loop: CSARGPSAGGPGKTQYF. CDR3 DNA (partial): TGCAGTGCTAGAGGTCCCTCGGCGGGAGGGCCTGGAAAGACC.

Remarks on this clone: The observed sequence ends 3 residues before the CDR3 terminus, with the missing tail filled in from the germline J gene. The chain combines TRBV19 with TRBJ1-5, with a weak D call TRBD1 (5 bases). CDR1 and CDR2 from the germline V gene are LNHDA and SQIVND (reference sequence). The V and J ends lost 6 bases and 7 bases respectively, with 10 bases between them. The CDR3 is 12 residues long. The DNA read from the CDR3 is TGTGCCAGTAGCGTGGGGGGACAGCCC. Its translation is CASSVGGQP. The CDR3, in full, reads CASSVGGQPQHF.

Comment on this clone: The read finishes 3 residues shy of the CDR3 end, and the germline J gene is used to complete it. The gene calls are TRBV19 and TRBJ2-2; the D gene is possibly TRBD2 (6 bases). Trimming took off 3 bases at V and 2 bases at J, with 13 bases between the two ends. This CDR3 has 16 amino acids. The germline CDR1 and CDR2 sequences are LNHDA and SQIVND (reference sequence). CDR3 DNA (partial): TGTGCCAGTAGTATCGGTAGCGGAGACAACACCGGGGAG. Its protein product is CASSIGSGDNTGE. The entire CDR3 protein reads CASSIGSGDNTGELFF. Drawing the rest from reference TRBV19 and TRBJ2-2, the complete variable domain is DGGITQSPKYLFRKEGQNVTLSCEQNLNHDAMYWYRQDPGQGLRLIYYSQIVNDFQKGDIAEGYSVSREKKESFPLTVTSAQKNPTAFYLCASSIGSGDNTGELFFGEGSRLTVL.

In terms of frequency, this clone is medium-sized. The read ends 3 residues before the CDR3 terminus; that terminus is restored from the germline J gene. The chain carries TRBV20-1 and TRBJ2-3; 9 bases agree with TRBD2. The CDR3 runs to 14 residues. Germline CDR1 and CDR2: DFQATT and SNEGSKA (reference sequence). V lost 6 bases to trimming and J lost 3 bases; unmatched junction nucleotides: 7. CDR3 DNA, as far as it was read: TGCAGTGCCTGGCTAGCGGGACTGACAGATACG. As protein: CSAWLAGLTDT. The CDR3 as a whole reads CSAWLAGLTDTQYF.

The CDR3 DNA, read in part, is TGCGCCAGCAGCTTCGCTAGCGGGACGGTTAATGAG. Protein sequence: CASSFASGTVNE. The full CDR3 sequence reads CASSFASGTVNEQFF. This chain links TRBV5-1 with TRBJ2-1; 9 nucleotides line up with TRBD2. The missing CDR3 end, 3 residues past where the read stops, is filled in from the germline J gene. The CDR3 is made up of 15 amino acids. Losses at the gene ends were 2 bases for V and 7 bases for J; bases not matched to a gene: 7. Germline CDR1 and CDR2: SGHRS and YFSETQ.

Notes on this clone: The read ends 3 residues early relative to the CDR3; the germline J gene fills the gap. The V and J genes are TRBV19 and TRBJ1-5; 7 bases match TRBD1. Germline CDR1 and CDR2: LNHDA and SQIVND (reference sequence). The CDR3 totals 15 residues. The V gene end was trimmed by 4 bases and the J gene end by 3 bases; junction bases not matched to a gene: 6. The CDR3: CASSRGQLFNQPQHF. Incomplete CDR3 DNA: TGTGCCAGTAGTAGGGGACAGCTCTTCAATCAGCCC.

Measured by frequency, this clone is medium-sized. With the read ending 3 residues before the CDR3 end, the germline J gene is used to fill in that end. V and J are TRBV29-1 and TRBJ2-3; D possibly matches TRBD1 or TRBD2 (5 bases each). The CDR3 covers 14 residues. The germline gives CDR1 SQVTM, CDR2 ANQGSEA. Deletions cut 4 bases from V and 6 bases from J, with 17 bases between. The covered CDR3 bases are TGCAGCGTTGGGGGAATTAGAGGGGAGGATACG. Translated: CSVGGIRGEDT. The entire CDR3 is CSVGGIRGEDTQYF.

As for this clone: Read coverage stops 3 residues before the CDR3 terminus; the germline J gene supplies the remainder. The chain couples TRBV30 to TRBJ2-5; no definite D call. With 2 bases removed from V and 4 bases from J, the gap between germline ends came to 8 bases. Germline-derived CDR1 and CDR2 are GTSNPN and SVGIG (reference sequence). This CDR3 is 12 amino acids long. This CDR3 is CAWSPQRETQYF. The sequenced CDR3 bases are TGTGCCTGGAGTCCACAACGAGAGACC. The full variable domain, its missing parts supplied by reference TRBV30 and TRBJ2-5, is SQTIHQWPATLVQPVGSPLSLECTVEGTSNPNLYWYRQAAGRGLQLLFYSVGIGQISSEVPQNLSASRPQDRQFILSSKKLLLSDSGFYLCAWSPQRETQYFGPGTRLLVL.

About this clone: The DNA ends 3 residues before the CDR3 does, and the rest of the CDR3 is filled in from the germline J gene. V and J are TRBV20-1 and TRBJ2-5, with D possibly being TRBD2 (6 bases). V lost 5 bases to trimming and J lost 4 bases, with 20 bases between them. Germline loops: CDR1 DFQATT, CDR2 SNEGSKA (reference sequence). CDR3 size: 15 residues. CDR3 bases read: TGCAGTGCTGGAGGACCGACTAGGAGAGGAGAGACC. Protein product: CSAGGPTRRGET. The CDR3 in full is CSAGGPTRRGETQYF.

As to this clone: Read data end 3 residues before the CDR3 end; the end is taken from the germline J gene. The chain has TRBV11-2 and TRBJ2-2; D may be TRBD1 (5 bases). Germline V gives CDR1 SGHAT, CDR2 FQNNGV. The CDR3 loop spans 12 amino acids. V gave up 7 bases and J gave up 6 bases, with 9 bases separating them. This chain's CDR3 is CASTVGAGELFF. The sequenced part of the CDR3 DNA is TGTGCCAGCACCGTAGGGGCCGGGGAG.

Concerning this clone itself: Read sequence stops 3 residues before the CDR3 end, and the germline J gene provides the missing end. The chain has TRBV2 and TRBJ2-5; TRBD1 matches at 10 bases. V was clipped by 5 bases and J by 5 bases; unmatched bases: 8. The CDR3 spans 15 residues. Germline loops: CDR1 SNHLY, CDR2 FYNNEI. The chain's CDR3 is CASSPGTGAIETQYF. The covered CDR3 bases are TGTGCCAGCAGTCCCGGGACAGGGGCGATCGAGACC.

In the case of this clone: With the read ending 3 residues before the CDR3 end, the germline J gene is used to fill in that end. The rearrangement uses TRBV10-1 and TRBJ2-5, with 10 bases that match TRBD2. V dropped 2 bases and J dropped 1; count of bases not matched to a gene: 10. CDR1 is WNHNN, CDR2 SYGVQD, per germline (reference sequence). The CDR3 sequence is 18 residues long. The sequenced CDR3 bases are TGCGCCAGCAGTGAGGGGGAATTAGCGGGAGGCCTCCAAGAGACC. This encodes CASSEGELAGGLQET. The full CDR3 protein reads CASSEGELAGGLQETQYF.

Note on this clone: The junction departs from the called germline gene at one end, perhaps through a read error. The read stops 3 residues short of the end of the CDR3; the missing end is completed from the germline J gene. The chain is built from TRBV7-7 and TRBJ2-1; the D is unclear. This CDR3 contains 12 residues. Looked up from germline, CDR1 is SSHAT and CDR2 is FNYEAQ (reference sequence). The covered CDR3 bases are TGTGCTAGCAGAGGTCTAGACAATGAG. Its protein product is CASRGLDNE. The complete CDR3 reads CASRGLDNEQFF.